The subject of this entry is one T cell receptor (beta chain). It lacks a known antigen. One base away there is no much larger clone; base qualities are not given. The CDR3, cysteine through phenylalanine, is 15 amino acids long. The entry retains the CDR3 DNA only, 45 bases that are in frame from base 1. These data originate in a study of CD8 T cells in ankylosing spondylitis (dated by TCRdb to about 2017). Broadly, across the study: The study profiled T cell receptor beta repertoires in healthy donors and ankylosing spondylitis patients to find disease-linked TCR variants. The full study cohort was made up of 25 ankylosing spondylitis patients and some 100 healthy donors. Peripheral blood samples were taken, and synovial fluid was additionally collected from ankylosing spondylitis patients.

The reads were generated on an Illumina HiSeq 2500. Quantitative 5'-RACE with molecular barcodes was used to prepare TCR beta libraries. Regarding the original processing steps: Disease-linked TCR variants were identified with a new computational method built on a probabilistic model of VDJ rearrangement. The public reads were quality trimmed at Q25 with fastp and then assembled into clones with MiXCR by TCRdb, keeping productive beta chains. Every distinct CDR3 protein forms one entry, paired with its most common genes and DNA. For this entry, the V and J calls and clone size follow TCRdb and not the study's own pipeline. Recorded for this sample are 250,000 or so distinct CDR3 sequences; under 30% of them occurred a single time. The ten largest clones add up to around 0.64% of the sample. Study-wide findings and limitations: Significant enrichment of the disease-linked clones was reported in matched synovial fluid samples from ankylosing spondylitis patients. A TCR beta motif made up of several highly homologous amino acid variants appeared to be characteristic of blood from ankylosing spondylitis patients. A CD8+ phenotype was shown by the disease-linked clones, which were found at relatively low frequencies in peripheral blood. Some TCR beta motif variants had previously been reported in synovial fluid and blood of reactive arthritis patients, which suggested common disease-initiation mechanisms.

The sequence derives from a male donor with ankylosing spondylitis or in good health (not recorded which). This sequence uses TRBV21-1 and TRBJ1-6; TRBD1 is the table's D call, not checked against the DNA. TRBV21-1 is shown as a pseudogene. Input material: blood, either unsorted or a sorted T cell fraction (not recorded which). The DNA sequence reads TGTGCCAGCAGCCTGAACGGGACAGGCCTTTCACCCCTCCACTTT. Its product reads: CASSLNGTGLSPLHF.